This TCR beta chain was profiled in a study of blood T cell repertoires in COVID-19. The protocol was immunoSEQ multiplex PCR, while the TCRdb copy is restricted to in-frame clones and leaves out a portion. The sample lists 200,000 to 300,000 clones, nearly 90% occurring once. CDR1 and CDR2 from the germline V gene are SGDLS and YYNGEE. CDR3 length equals 14 residues. The ends lost 2 bases at V and 6 bases at J; junction bases unmatched: 2. Material: peripheral blood. The TCR originated in a man younger than 35 with active or convalescent COVID-19. This chain joins TRBV9 and TRBJ2-2; 9 bases align to TRBD2. CDR3 amino acids: CASSVGGRAGELFF. CDR3 in DNA: TGTGCCAGCAGCGTCGGCGGGAGGGCCGGGGAGCTGTTTTTT.